These 19 T cell receptor beta chains originate from one sample sequenced in a study of blood T cell repertoires in COVID-19. The protocol was immunoSEQ multiplex PCR, while the TCRdb copy is restricted to in-frame clones and leaves out a portion. The sample lists just under 60,000 clones; about 87% were seen once. Material for sequencing was peripheral blood. These receptors came from a human donor with active COVID-19. The donor label of this sample is uncertain.

This clone was counted once. The V and J genes are TRBV9 and TRBJ2-5; the match to TRBD1 covers 9 bases. The junction had 3 bases not matched to a gene; V was cut back by 4 bases and J by 2 bases. This CDR3 has 14 residues. Per the germline V gene, CDR1 is SGDLS and CDR2 is YYNGEE. The CDR3 region is CASSPGQGQETQYF. The CDR3, as DNA: TGTGCCAGCAGCCCAGGACAGGGGCAAGAGACCCAGTACTTC.

This clone was observed a few times. The rearrangement uses TRBV7-9 and TRBJ1-6, with TRBD1 matching 8 bases. CDR1 and CDR2 (germline): SEHNR, FQNEAQ (reference sequence). CDR3 size: 13 residues. Trimming removed 9 bases from V and 7 bases from J; junction bases left unmatched: 5. CDR3 protein: CASAGTGNSPLHF. The CDR3 region has the DNA TGTGCCAGTGCCGGGACAGGAAATTCACCCCTCCACTTT.

The chain combines TRBV20-1 with TRBJ2-7, with a tentative D call TRBD1 (5 bases). CDR3 length equals 14 residues. Per germline, CDR1 DFQATT and CDR2 SNEGSKA (reference sequence). V gave up 3 bases and J gave up 1 base, with 13 bases separating them. CDR3 nucleotides: TGCAGTGCTAGTCCATCGACAGTATCCTACGAGCAGTACTTC. Residues: CSASPSTVSYEQYF.

The V call is TRBV2, the J call TRBJ2-3, with 12 bases lining up with TRBD2. The trim removed 7 bases at V and 6 bases at J, leaving 8 bases unmatched. Germline V lookup: CDR1 SNHLY, CDR2 FYNNEI. The CDR3 sequence is 15 residues long. The CDR3 is CASNRLAGESDTQYF. The CDR3 coding sequence is TGTGCCAGCAATCGACTAGCGGGGGAGAGCGATACGCAGTATTTT.

The chain joins TRBV5-1 to TRBJ2-7; weak D call: TRBD1 (6 bases). Germline lookup yields CDR1 SGHRS and CDR2 YFSETQ. This CDR3 spans 14 amino acids. Trimming took 2 bases from V and 3 from J, leaving 12 bases between them. The CDR3 spells CASSFYGTSYEQYF. CDR3 sequence (DNA): TGCGCCAGCAGCTTTTACGGGACAAGCTACGAGCAGTACTTC.

This chain joins TRBV9 and TRBJ2-7; D not certain. Per germline, CDR1 SGDLS and CDR2 YYNGEE. The CDR3 consists of 14 residues. V was pared by 0 bases and J by 1 base, with 8 bases between. The CDR3 sequence is CASSVAVTSYEQYF. CDR3 sequence (DNA): TGTGCCAGCAGCGTAGCTGTCACATCCTACGAGCAGTACTTC.

In the case of this clone: Other DNA sequences in this sample translate to the same CDR3. The CDR3 nucleotides read TGTGCCAGCTCACCGTTGGAGGGGAACACTGAAGCTTTCTTT. Translating gives CASSPLEGNTEAFF. The chain combines TRBV18 with TRBJ1-1, with D unresolved. The germline V gene has CDR1 KGHSH and CDR2 LQKENI. The CDR3 length is 14 residues. The ends were cut back, 3 bases at V and 1 base at J, with 9 bases in the middle.

The V and J genes are TRBV4-1 and TRBJ2-2; 9 bases are a match to TRBD2. The CDR3 is made up of 15 amino acids. Germline CDR1 is MGHRA and CDR2 is YSYEKL. The V segment lost 3 bases and the J segment 6 bases; nucleotides outside the gene matches: 5. CDR3 residues: CASSHFGLASGELFF. CDR3 coding DNA: TGCGCCAGCAGCCACTTCGGACTAGCGTCCGGGGAGCTGTTTTTT.

This chain joins TRBV6-1 and TRBJ2-4; D is ambiguous. Germline V CDR1 and CDR2: MNHNS, SASEGT. The CDR3 spans 14 residues. V lost 1 base and J lost 4, with 8 bases in between. CDR3 sequence (DNA): TGTGCCAGCAGTGAAGTGGGCAGAAAAAACATTCAGTACTTC. Protein product: CASSEVGRKNIQYF.

The V gene is TRBV21-1, the J gene TRBJ1-1; the table's D call, TRBD1, has no DNA check behind it. TRBV21-1 is listed as a pseudogene. CDR3 length: 13 residues. CDR3 sequence: CASSNHPNTEAFF. In nucleotides, the CDR3 is TGTGCCAGCAGCAATCATCCGAACACTGAAGCTTTCTTT.

The chain is built from TRBV7-9 and TRBJ1-1; D is perhaps TRBD1 (5 bases). This CDR3 region has 15 residues. V dropped 5 bases and J dropped 1 base, with 14 bases sitting between them. Germline V gene sequence: CDR1 SEHNR, CDR2 FQNEAQ (reference sequence). The CDR3 nucleotides are TGTGCCAGCAGCAGGGACTCTATGAAGAACACTGAAGCTTTCTTT. Amino acid sequence: CASSRDSMKNTEAFF.

The rearrangement uses TRBV4-3 and TRBJ2-3, with 13 bases fitting TRBD2. Trimming took 4 bases from V and 2 from J; bases not matched to a gene: 9. CDR1 and CDR2 from the germline V gene are LGHNA and YSLEER. The CDR3 contains 18 residues. CDR3 nucleotides: TGCGCCAGCAGCCGAGGACTAGCGGGAGAGGTTTTCACAGATACGCAGTATTTT. Residues: CASSRGLAGEVFTDTQYF.

The rearrangement joins TRBV5-1 to TRBJ1-1; 9 bases map to TRBD1. The ends lost 6 bases at V and 5 bases at J; junction bases unmatched: 8. The CDR3 runs 14 residues. CDR1 is SGHRS, CDR2 YFSETQ, per germline. The CDR3 DNA reads as TGCGCCAGCACCGTGGACAGGGGTGCGACTGAAGCTTTCTTT. The encoded protein is CASTVDRGATEAFF.

V is TRBV9 and J is TRBJ2-7, with D perhaps TRBD1 (7 bases). Germline V gene lookup returns CDR1 SGDLS and CDR2 YYNGEE. This CDR3 is built from 15 residues. The V end lost 0 bases, the J end lost 2 bases, and 12 bases lay between the germline ends. CDR3: CASSVAEGAPYEQYF. The CDR3 DNA reads as TGTGCCAGCAGCGTAGCGGAGGGGGCCCCCTACGAGCAGTACTTC. Full variable domain (remainder filled in from reference TRBV9 and TRBJ2-7): DSGVTQTPKHLITATGQRVTLRCSPRSGDLSVYWYQQSLDQGLQFLIQYYNGEERAKGNILERFSAQQFPDLHSELNLSSLELGDSALYFCASSVAEGAPYEQYFGPGTRLTVT.

This clone was seen a handful of times. This chain links TRBV11-3 with TRBJ1-1; D is perhaps TRBD1 (6 bases). V dropped 5 bases and J dropped 3 bases, with 19 bases sitting between them. The CDR3 totals 16 residues. Germline V gene data show CDR1 as SGHNT and CDR2 as YENEEA. CDR3 nucleotide sequence: TGTGCCAGCAGCCAGGGGTTGGGGGCGCCGGACACTGAAGCTTTCTTT. It codes for CASSQGLGAPDTEAFF. The whole variable domain, remainder taken from reference TRBV11-3 and TRBJ1-1, is EAGVVQSPRYKIIEKKQPVAFWCNPISGHNTLYWYLQNLGQGPELLIRYENEEAVDDSQLPKDRFSAERLKGVDSTLKIQPAELGDSAVYLCASSQGLGAPDTEAFFGQGTRLTVV.

The chain carries TRBV7-2 and TRBJ2-7; D ambiguous. The germline V gene has CDR1 SGHTA and CDR2 FQGNSA. This CDR3 comprises 13 residues. The V end lost 5 bases, the J end lost 4 bases, and 12 bases lay between the germline ends. CDR3 amino acids: CASSQVRGYEQYF. In nucleotides, the CDR3 is TGTGCCAGCAGCCAAGTGCGAGGTTACGAGCAGTACTTC.

The chain uses TRBV6-2 or TRBV6-3 and TRBJ2-3; a possible D gene is TRBD2 (7 bases). This CDR3 spans 14 amino acids. Germline CDR1 is MNHEY and CDR2 is SVGEGT. V was shortened by 4 bases and J by 4 bases, with 12 bases between the two germline ends. CDR3 region: CASSLGEGADTQYF. For the CDR3, the DNA is TGTGCCAGCAGTTTGGGGGAGGGGGCAGATACGCAGTATTTT.

J is TRBJ1-6 and V is TRBV7-3; D is undetermined. The germline V gene has CDR1 SGHTA and CDR2 FQGTGA. This CDR3 spans 14 amino acids. V was shortened by 1 base and J by 7 bases, with 8 bases between the two germline ends. For the CDR3, the DNA is TGTGCCAGCAGCTTAAGGGCAGAGAATTCACCCCTCCACTTT. Translating gives CASSLRAENSPLHF.

The chain combines TRBV3-1 (or the pseudogene TRBV3-2) with TRBJ1-1, with 9 positions matching TRBD1. The germline CDR1 and CDR2 sequences are LGHDT and YNNKEL (reference sequence). The CDR3 is 15 amino acids. V dropped 4 bases and J dropped 6; count of bases not matched to a gene: 9. CDR3 amino acids: CASSRQRQGGSEAFF. In nucleotides, the CDR3 is TGTGCCAGCAGCCGACAAAGACAGGGGGGTTCTGAAGCTTTCTTT.